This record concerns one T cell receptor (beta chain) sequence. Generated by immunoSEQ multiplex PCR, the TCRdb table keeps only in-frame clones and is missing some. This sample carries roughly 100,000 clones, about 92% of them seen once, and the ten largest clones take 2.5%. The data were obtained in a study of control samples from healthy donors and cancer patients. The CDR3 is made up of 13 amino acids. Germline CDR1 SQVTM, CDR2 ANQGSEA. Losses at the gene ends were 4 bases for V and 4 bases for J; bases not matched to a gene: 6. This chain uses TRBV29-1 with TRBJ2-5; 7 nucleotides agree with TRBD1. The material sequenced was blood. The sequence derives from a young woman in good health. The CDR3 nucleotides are TGCAGCGTTGGCACAGGGGTAGGAGAGACCCAGTACTTC. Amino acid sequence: CSVGTGVGETQYF. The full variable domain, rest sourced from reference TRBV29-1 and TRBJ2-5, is SAVISQKPSRDICQRGTSLTIQCQVDSQVTMMFWYRQQPGQSLTLIATANQGSEATYESGFVIDKFPISRPNLTFSTLTVSNMSPEDSSIYLCSVGTGVGETQYFGPGTRLLVL.